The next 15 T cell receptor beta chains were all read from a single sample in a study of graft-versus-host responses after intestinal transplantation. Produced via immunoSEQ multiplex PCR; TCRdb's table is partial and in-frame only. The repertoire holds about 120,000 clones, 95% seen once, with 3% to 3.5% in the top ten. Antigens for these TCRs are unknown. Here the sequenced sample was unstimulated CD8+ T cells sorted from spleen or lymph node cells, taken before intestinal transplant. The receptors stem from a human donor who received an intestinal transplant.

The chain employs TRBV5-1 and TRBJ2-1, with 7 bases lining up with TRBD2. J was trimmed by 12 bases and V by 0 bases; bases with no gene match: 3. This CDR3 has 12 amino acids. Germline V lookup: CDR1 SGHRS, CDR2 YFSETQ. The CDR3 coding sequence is TGCGCCAGCAGCTTGGAGGCTAGCGGGCAGTTCTTC. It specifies CASSLEASGQFF.

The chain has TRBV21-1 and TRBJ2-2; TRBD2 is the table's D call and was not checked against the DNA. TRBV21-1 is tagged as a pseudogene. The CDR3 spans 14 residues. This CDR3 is CASSNPPYTGELFF. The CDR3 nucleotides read TGTGCCAGCAGCAATCCCCCCTATACCGGGGAGCTGTTTTTT.

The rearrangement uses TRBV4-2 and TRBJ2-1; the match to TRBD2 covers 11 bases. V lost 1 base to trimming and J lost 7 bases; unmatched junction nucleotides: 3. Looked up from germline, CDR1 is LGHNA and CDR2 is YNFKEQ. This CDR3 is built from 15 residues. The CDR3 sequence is CASSQVASGGNEQFF. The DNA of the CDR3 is TGTGCCAGCAGCCAAGTAGCTAGCGGGGGGAATGAGCAGTTCTTC.

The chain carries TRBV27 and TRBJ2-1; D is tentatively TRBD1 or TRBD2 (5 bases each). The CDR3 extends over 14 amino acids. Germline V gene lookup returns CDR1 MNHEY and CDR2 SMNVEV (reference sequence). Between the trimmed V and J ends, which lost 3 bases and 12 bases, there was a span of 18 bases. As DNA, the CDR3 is TGTGCCAGCAGTTTCCGGGGCGTCCTGAGAGGGCAGTTCTTC. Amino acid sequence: CASSFRGVLRGQFF.

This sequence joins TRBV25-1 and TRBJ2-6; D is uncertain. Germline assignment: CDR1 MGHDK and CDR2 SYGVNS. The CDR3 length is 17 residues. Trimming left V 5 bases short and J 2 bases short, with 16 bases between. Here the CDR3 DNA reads TGTGCCAGCAGTCCAAACGGAGCAGTAGCTGGGGCCAACGTCCTGACTTTC. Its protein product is CASSPNGAVAGANVLTF.

The CDR3 coding sequence is TGTGCCAGCAGCTTAAGGGGACAGCAAGATAATTCACCCCTCCACTTT. It specifies CASSLRGQQDNSPLHF. V gene TRBV7-2 combines with J gene TRBJ1-6; 7 bases fit TRBD1. Per the germline V gene, CDR1 is SGHTA and CDR2 is FQGNSA. The CDR3 is made up of 16 amino acids. The junction had 6 bases not matched to a gene; V was cut back by 2 bases and J by 5 bases.

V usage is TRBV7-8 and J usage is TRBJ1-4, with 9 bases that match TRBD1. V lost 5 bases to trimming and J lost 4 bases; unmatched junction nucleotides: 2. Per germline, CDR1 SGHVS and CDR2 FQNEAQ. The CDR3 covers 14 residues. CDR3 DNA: TGTGCCAGCAGCCCGGGACAGGGTAATGAAAAACTGTTTTTT. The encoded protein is CASSPGQGNEKLFF.

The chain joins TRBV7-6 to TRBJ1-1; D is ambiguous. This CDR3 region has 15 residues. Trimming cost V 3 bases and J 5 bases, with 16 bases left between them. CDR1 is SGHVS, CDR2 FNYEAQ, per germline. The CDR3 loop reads CASSFRPDLETEAFF. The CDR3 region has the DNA TGTGCCAGCAGCTTCCGACCGGACCTCGAAACTGAAGCTTTCTTT.

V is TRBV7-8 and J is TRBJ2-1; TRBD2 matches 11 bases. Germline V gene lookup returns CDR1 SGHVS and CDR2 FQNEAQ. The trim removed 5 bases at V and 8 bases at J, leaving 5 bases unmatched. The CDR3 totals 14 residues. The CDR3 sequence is CASSVIAGGDEQFF. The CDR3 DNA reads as TGTGCCAGCAGCGTAATAGCGGGAGGGGATGAGCAGTTCTTC.

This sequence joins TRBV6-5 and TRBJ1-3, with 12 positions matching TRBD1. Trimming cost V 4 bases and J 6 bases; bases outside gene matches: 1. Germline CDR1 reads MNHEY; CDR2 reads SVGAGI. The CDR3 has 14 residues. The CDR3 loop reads CASSSGQGANTIYF. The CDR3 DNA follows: TGTGCCAGCAGTTCGGGACAGGGGGCAAACACCATATATTTT.

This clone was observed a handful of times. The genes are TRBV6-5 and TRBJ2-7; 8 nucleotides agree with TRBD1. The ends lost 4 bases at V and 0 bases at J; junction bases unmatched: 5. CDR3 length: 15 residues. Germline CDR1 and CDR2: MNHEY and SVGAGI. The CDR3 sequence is CASSFMDRASYEQYF. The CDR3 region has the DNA TGTGCCAGCAGTTTCATGGACAGGGCCTCCTACGAGCAGTACTTC.

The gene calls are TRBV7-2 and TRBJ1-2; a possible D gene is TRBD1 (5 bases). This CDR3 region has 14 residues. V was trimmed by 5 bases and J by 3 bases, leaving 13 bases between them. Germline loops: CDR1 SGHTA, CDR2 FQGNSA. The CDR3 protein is CASSRSGWDYGYTF. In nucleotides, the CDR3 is TGTGCCAGCAGCCGCTCAGGGTGGGACTATGGCTACACCTTC.

For the CDR3, the DNA is TGTGCCAGCAGCCCGGACGGGGGAAATCAGCCCCAGCATTTT. The encoded protein is CASSPDGGNQPQHF. The rearrangement links TRBV6-1 to TRBJ1-5, with D possibly matching TRBD1 (5 bases). The CDR3 length is 14 residues. The germline V gene encodes CDR1 MNHNS and CDR2 SASEGT. Between the trimmed V and J ends, which lost 6 bases and 4 bases, there was a span of 13 bases.

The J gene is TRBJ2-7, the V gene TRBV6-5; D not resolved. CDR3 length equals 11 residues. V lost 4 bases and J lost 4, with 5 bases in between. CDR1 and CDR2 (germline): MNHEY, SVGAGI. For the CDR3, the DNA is TGTGCCAGCAGTTGGAGTTACGAGCAGTACTTC. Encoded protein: CASSWSYEQYF.

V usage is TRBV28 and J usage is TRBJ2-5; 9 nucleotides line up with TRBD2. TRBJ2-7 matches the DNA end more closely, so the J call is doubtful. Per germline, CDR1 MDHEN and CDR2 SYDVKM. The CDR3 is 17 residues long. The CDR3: CASSSISSGKGVYEQYF. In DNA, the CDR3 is TGTGCCAGCAGTTCGATTTCTAGCGGGAAGGGTGTCTACGAGCAGTACTTC.